The 32 T cell receptor beta chains listed next were all sequenced from one sample in a study of identical twins. One entry per CDR3 protein results from TCRdb running MiXCR on the 5' RACE reads. Seen here are some 500,000 distinct CDR3 sequences, 13% to 15% observed once, and the top ten hold approximately 0.52%. In addition, the sample was reused for a study of yellow fever vaccine responses in identical twins.

The sequencing sample was made of CD4+ T cells sorted from blood. The receptors were gathered from a woman in her late teens or twenties in good health.

This clonotype has just a few counts. The gene calls are TRBV30 and TRBJ2-2; D call uncertain. Germline lookup yields CDR1 GTSNPN and CDR2 SVGIG (reference sequence). V lost 0 bases and J lost 4, with 9 bases in between. This CDR3 is 14 amino acids long. CDR3 bases: TGTGCCTGGAGTGTAATATCCGGCACCGGGGAGCTGTTTTTT. Translated: CAWSVISGTGELFF. Complete variable domain (other parts from reference TRBV30 and TRBJ2-2): SQTIHQWPATLVQPVGSPLSLECTVEGTSNPNLYWYRQAAGRGLQLLFYSVGIGQISSEVPQNLSASRPQDRQFILSSKKLLLSDSGFYLCAWSVISGTGELFFGEGSRLTVL.

The genes are TRBV6-1 and TRBJ2-7; a weak D match, TRBD1 (5 bases). Germline-derived CDR1 and CDR2 are MNHNS and SASEGT. The CDR3 covers 14 residues. Deletions cut 6 bases from V and 3 bases from J, with 15 bases between. CDR3 sequence (DNA): TGTGCCAGCAGACAAGGCTCAGGGTTCTACGAGCAGTACTTC. It yields the protein CASRQGSGFYEQYF.

This rearrangement joins TRBV28 to TRBJ2-5; D is perhaps TRBD2 (6 bases). The CDR3 loop spans 10 amino acids. Germline CDR1 MDHEN, CDR2 SYDVKM. CDR3 residues: CATAGQTQYF. The CDR3 DNA sequence: TGTGCGACCGCGGGACAGACCCAGTACTTC. Complete variable domain (other parts from reference TRBV28 and TRBJ2-5): DVKVTQSSRYLVKRTGEKVFLECVQDMDHENMFWYRQDPGLGLRLIYFSYDVKMKEKGDIPEGYSVSREKKERFSLILESASTNQTSMYLCATAGQTQYFGPGTRLLVL.

This chain connects TRBV7-9 to TRBJ2-3; 11 nucleotides align to TRBD2. J gave up 5 bases and V 7 bases, and 11 bases lay outside the gene matches. CDR1 and CDR2 from the germline V gene are SEHNR and FQNEAQ (reference sequence). The CDR3 is made up of 16 amino acids. The CDR3 nucleotides read TGTGCCAGCACCAACGGGCTAGCGGGGGGTCAAGATACGCAGTATTTT. Its protein product is CASTNGLAGGQDTQYF.

This clonotype was counted only a few times. The V and J genes are TRBV19 and TRBJ2-7, with TRBD2 matching 8 bases. V lost 4 bases to trimming and J lost 2 bases; unmatched junction nucleotides: 1. Germline CDR1 reads LNHDA; CDR2 reads SQIVND (reference sequence). The CDR3 contains 13 residues. CDR3 bases: TGTGCCAGTAGTAAGCGGGGGACCTACGAGCAGTACTTC. Encoded protein: CASSKRGTYEQYF.

The chain links TRBV18 to TRBJ2-1, with D perhaps matching TRBD1 (5 bases). Trimming left V 4 bases short and J 4 bases short, with 11 bases between. Germline V gene sequence: CDR1 KGHSH, CDR2 LQKENI. The CDR3 length is 14 residues. The CDR3 region is CASSRYDSYNEQFF. Written as DNA, the CDR3 is TGTGCCAGCTCACGGTACGACAGTTACAATGAGCAGTTCTTC.

This clonotype was observed a few times. The rearrangement links TRBV14 to TRBJ2-2; no firm D call. Germline V gene sequence: CDR1 SGHDN, CDR2 FVKESK. There are 16 residues in the CDR3. Trimming shortened V by 1 base and J by 4 bases, and 13 bases separated the two germline ends. The CDR3 region is CASSQVTVQSTGELFF. The CDR3 DNA is TGTGCCAGCAGCCAAGTAACAGTTCAGTCCACCGGGGAGCTGTTTTTT.

This clonotype was counted at least ten times. The chain has TRBV28 and TRBJ2-7, with D uncertain. Germline CDR1 and CDR2: MDHEN and SYDVKM. Trimming left V 4 bases short and J 6 bases short, with 7 bases between. The CDR3 extends over 11 amino acids. CDR3 in DNA: TGTGCCAGCAGTTCGCCCAGCGAGCAGTACTTC. It codes for CASSSPSEQYF.

This clonotype occurred a few times. The chain employs TRBV30 and TRBJ2-7; D gene unclear. The CDR3 totals 15 residues. V dropped 5 bases and J dropped 0 bases, with 17 bases sitting between them. Germline CDR1 GTSNPN, CDR2 SVGIG (reference sequence). In nucleotides, the CDR3 is TGTGCCTGGGTGGGTCCTAGACTGGACTCCTACGAGCAGTACTTC. Protein: CAWVGPRLDSYEQYF.

The CDR3 DNA is TGCAGTGCTAGAACGCGGGGGTCCGGGGAGCTGTTTTTT. Translated, it gives CSARTRGSGELFF. This rearrangement joins TRBV20-1 to TRBJ2-2; 7 bases are shared with TRBD2. The CDR3 runs 13 residues. Germline CDR1 DFQATT, CDR2 SNEGSKA (reference sequence). V trimming: 2 bases; J trimming: 6 bases; junction bases outside the gene matches: 3.

V and J are TRBV5-1 and TRBJ2-5, with a tentative D call TRBD2 (6 bases). This CDR3 has 14 amino acids. V was pared by 1 base and J by 1 base, with 8 bases between. Germline V gene sequence: CDR1 SGHRS, CDR2 YFSETQ. Written as DNA, the CDR3 is TGCGCCAGCAGCTTGTTGACTAGCCAAGAGACCCAGTACTTC. Protein: CASSLLTSQETQYF.

About this clonotype: Sequence at one end of the junction differs from germline and may be a read error. V usage is TRBV6-1 and J usage is TRBJ2-7; D gene ambiguous. From germline, CDR1 is MNHNS and CDR2 SASEGT. This CDR3 region has 14 residues. DNA for the CDR3: TGTGCCGGCAGCACAGCCTTAAGCTCCTACGAGCAGTACTTC. Amino acid sequence: CAGSTALSSYEQYF.

This clonotype turned up a few times. The chain has TRBV29-1 and TRBJ2-3, with 12 bases that match TRBD2. CDR3 size: 16 residues. Looked up from germline, CDR1 is SQVTM and CDR2 is ANQGSEA. After removal of 3 bases from V and 1 base from J, the junction contained 5 bases not matched to a gene. The CDR3 reads CSVDRASGGGTDTQYF. The CDR3 DNA is TGCAGCGTTGACAGGGCTAGCGGGGGGGGCACAGATACGCAGTATTTT.

This clonotype came up a few times. The chain is built from TRBV28 and TRBJ2-1, with a weak D call TRBD2 (5 bases). The germline gives CDR1 MDHEN, CDR2 SYDVKM. The V end lost 5 bases, the J end lost 10 bases, and 12 bases lay between the germline ends. The CDR3 consists of 12 residues. CDR3 sequence reads: CASSRRRGEQFF. The CDR3 DNA reads TGTGCCAGCAGTCGGAGGCGTGGGGAGCAGTTCTTC.

In its sample, this clonotype was seen a few times. The rearrangement joins TRBV5-8 to TRBJ1-4; D is perhaps TRBD1 (5 bases). Trimming left V 2 bases short and J 4 bases short, with 15 bases between. Germline CDR1 SGHTS, CDR2 YDEGEE. The CDR3 runs to 16 residues. CDR3: CASSFPDKLFNEKLFF. CDR3 coding DNA: TGTGCCAGCAGCTTTCCGGACAAGCTATTTAATGAAAAACTGTTTTTT.

J is TRBJ2-2 and V is TRBV2, with D perhaps TRBD2 (6 bases). V was pared by 7 bases and J by 13 bases, with 22 bases between. CDR1 and CDR2 from the germline V gene are SNHLY and FYNNEI. CDR3 length: 14 residues. DNA of the CDR3: TGTGCCAGCAAGGGAGGACTGGAGCCCGGTTGGCTGTTTTTT. Amino acids: CASKGGLEPGWLFF.

This chain joins TRBV7-9 and TRBJ2-1; possible D gene TRBD1, 5 bases. V was cut by 1 base and J by 8 bases, with 15 bases left in between. CDR1 is SEHNR, CDR2 FQNEAQ, per germline (reference sequence). CDR3 length equals 15 residues. The CDR3 region is CASSLVGQGADEQFF. The CDR3 DNA follows: TGTGCCAGCAGCTTAGTTGGGCAGGGTGCCGATGAGCAGTTCTTC.

This clonotype occurred a few times. The chain couples TRBV6-1 to TRBJ2-4, with 7 positions matching TRBD1. The V gene's germline CDR1 is MNHNS and CDR2 SASEGT. This CDR3 has 17 amino acids. Trimming took 6 bases from V and 0 from J; bases not matched to a gene: 11. Here the CDR3 reads CASSEPGTDLAKNIQYF. The CDR3 bases are TGTGCCAGCAGCGAGCCGGGGACAGATCTAGCCAAAAACATTCAGTACTTC.

This clonotype was seen more than once but under ten times. The chain uses TRBV12-3 or TRBV12-4 and TRBJ2-7, with 7 bases that match TRBD1. The CDR3 is made up of 12 amino acids. V dropped 8 bases and J dropped 2; count of bases not matched to a gene: 3. The CDR3 loop reads CASVGQAYEQYF. In DNA form, the CDR3 reads TGTGCCAGCGTAGGACAGGCCTACGAGCAGTACTTC.

This clonotype showed up just a few times. The rearrangement links TRBV29-1 to TRBJ2-7; the match to TRBD1 covers 9 bases. The germline V gene has CDR1 SQVTM and CDR2 ANQGSEA. The CDR3 has 13 residues. The V gene end was trimmed by 6 bases and the J gene end by 3 bases; junction bases not matched to a gene: 6. The CDR3 sequence is CSVGKTGGYEQYF. Here the CDR3 DNA reads TGCAGCGTCGGTAAGACAGGGGGCTACGAGCAGTACTTC.

The chain carries TRBV3-1 and TRBJ1-1; D uncertain. The germline V gene encodes CDR1 LGHDT and CDR2 YNNKEL (reference sequence). The CDR3 is 16 residues long. V lost 1 base and J lost 5, with 17 bases in between. The CDR3 DNA is TGTGCCAGCAGCCAAGTTACAATAGGGAGGCGGACTGAAGCTTTCTTT. This codes for CASSQVTIGRRTEAFF.

V and J are TRBV7-2 and TRBJ2-7; possibly TRBD2 for D (6 bases). There are 16 residues in the CDR3. Per germline, CDR1 SGHTA and CDR2 FQGNSA. V lost 5 bases to trimming and J lost 0 bases, with 17 bases between them. The CDR3 loop is CASSLLWGGTSYEQYF. CDR3 DNA: TGTGCCAGCAGCCTCCTTTGGGGCGGGACCTCCTACGAGCAGTACTTC.

CDR3: CASSPRGQPEAFF. The CDR3 DNA reads as TGTGCCAGCAGCCCTAGGGGGCAGCCTGAAGCTTTCTTT. The chain combines TRBV12-3 or TRBV12-4 with TRBJ1-1; 7 bases agree with TRBD1. Unmatched junction bases numbered 7, after V lost 6 bases and J lost 6 bases. The CDR3 sequence is 13 residues long.

The chain employs TRBV13 and TRBJ2-3, with D perhaps TRBD2 (6 bases). This CDR3 has 16 residues. Trimming took 3 bases from V and 6 from J, leaving 19 bases between them. The V gene's germline CDR1 is PRHDT and CDR2 FYEKMQ (reference sequence). CDR3 nucleotides: TGTGCCAGCAGCTTCCTGATTCCGGGTGGGGGGGATACGCAGTATTTT. This translates into CASSFLIPGGGDTQYF.

Notes on this clonotype: Its ends do not fully match the called genes, so a read error is possible. The chain recombines TRBV3-1 with TRBJ2-1; 11 bases agree with TRBD2. The CDR3 has 17 residues. The germline gives CDR1 LGHDT, CDR2 YNNKEL (reference sequence). CDR3 bases: TGTGCCATCAGCCCCACCGCGACTAGCGGGAACTACAATGAGCAGTTCTTC. It is translated as CAISPTATSGNYNEQFF.

The table lists this clonotype with a few counts. The DNA for the CDR3 is TGTGCCAGCAGCTTATCCCCGCTAGGGACGCTCGGGGAGCTGTTTTTT. This codes for CASSLSPLGTLGELFF. This chain links TRBV7-9 with TRBJ2-2; D possibly uses TRBD1 or TRBD2 (5 bases each). Trimming took off 2 bases at V and 7 bases at J, with 17 bases between the two ends. CDR1 and CDR2 (germline): SEHNR, FQNEAQ (reference sequence). This CDR3 has 16 residues.

This clonotype was found many times. The chain couples TRBV6-5 to TRBJ1-6; no reliable D call. Germline loops: CDR1 MNHEY, CDR2 SVGAGI. V lost 4 bases and J 10 bases, leaving 11 bases between the germline ends. This CDR3 comprises 13 residues. The CDR3 bases are TGTGCCAGCAGTTGGGCAGCTACGTCACCCCTCCACTTT. Protein sequence: CASSWAATSPLHF.

The table lists this clonotype with many counts. The chain joins TRBV15 to TRBJ2-5; 7 nucleotides agree with TRBD1. V was pared by 1 base and J by 0 bases, with 5 bases of the junction left unmatched. The CDR3 runs to 16 residues. In germline, CDR1 is LNHNV, CDR2 YYDKDF (reference sequence). The CDR3 here is CATSRVRDSYQETQYF. CDR3 nucleotides: TGTGCCACCAGCAGAGTCCGGGACAGTTACCAAGAGACCCAGTACTTC.

This clonotype was detected only a few times. The germline gene is not matched at one end of the junction; a read error may be the cause. The rearrangement joins TRBV5-1 to TRBJ2-6; 7 nucleotides align to TRBD1. Germline assignment: CDR1 SGHRS and CDR2 YFSETQ. The CDR3 runs to 13 residues. The CDR3 DNA sequence: TGCGCCAGCAGCTTGGCAGGGGGCAACGTCCTGACTTTC. It specifies CASSLAGGNVLTF. Using reference TRBV5-1 and TRBJ2-6 for the parts outside the CDR3, the full variable domain is KAGVTQTPRYLIKTRGQQVTLSCSPISGHRSVSWYQQTPGQGLQFLFEYFSETQRNKGNFPGRFSGRQFSNSRSEMNVSTLELGDSALYLCASSLAGGNVLTFGAGSRLTVL.

The chain joins TRBV11-3 to TRBJ2-2; weak D call: TRBD2 (6 bases). Germline lookup yields CDR1 SGHNT and CDR2 YENEEA. This CDR3 has 16 amino acids. The ends were cut back, 6 bases at V and 4 bases at J, with 18 bases in the middle. This chain's CDR3 is CASSPGGVQGTGELFF. As DNA, the CDR3 is TGTGCCAGCAGTCCCGGGGGTGTTCAGGGCACCGGGGAGCTGTTTTTT.

This clonotype has just a few counts. The chain employs TRBV3-1 and TRBJ1-2, with a tentative D call TRBD1 (6 bases). V lost 4 bases to trimming and J lost 0 bases, with 9 bases between them. The germline gives CDR1 LGHDT, CDR2 YNNKEL (reference sequence). The CDR3 runs to 14 residues. CDR3: CASSLGTSNYGYTF. In DNA, the CDR3 is TGTGCCAGCAGCCTAGGGACATCTAACTATGGCTACACCTTC.

The rearrangement links TRBV10-1 to TRBJ2-1, with 16 bases that match TRBD2. This CDR3 comprises 18 residues. Germline-derived CDR1 and CDR2 are WNHNN and SYGVQD (reference sequence). J lost 4 bases, V lost 5 bases, and 8 bases had no gene match. CDR3: CASSPGLAGGRIYNEQFF. CDR3 nucleotide sequence: TGCGCCAGCAGTCCGGGACTAGCGGGAGGGAGAATATACAATGAGCAGTTCTTC.